The following is a T cell receptor (beta chain) sequence with its context. The sample comes from a study of shared clonotypes between healthy human individuals. Measured with immunoSEQ multiplex PCR; TCRdb has only the in-frame clones, and not every one. The sample records 2,500,000 or so clones, roughly 93% being singletons. CDR3 length: 13 residues. V trimming: 4 bases; J trimming: 16 bases; junction bases outside the gene matches: 14. The V gene's germline CDR1 is SGHTS and CDR2 YDEGEE. The specimen sequenced was naive CD4+ T cells from PBMCs. Subset meaning: CD45RA+ positively selected. The J gene is TRBJ1-3, the V gene TRBV5-8; 7 bases map to TRBD1. This TCR derives from a man between 18 and 29 years old in good health. Some clones in this sample may be carry-over from other donors' samples. CDR3: CASSPRDSEVRYF. CDR3 in DNA: TGTGCCAGCAGCCCACGGGACAGCGAAGTTCGGTATTTT.